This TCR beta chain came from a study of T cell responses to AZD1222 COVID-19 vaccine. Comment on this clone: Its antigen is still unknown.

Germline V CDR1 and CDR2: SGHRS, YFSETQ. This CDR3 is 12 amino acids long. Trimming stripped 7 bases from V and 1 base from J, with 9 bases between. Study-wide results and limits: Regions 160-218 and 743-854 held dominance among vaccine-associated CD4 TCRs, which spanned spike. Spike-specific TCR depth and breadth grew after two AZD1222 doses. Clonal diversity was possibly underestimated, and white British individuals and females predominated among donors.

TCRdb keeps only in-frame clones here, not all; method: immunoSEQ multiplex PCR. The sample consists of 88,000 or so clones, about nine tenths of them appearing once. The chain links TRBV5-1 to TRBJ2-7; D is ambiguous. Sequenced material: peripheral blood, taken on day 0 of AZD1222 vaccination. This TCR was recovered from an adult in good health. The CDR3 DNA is TGCGCCAGCGGCGCCGATTCCTACGAGCAGTACTTC. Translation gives CASGADSYEQYF.